Shown below are 2 T cell receptor beta chains from a single sample sequenced in a study of blood T cell repertoires in COVID-19. Profiled with immunoSEQ multiplex PCR; TCRdb holds only in-frame clones, not every one. This table has some 140,000 clones, roughly 78% appearing once. The specimen was peripheral blood. These receptors were obtained from a man in his fifties or sixties with acute or convalescent COVID-19.

This clone came up a few times. DNA for the CDR3: TGCAGCGTCAAGGGGGATTCCAATCAGCCCCAGCATTTT. Translated, it gives CSVKGDSNQPQHF. The chain links TRBV29-1 to TRBJ1-5; D might be TRBD1 (6 bases). This CDR3 is 13 amino acids long. The V gene's germline CDR1 is SQVTM and CDR2 ANQGSEA. V was clipped by 6 bases and J by 3 bases, with 12 bases between them.

The genes are TRBV5-6 and TRBJ2-7; no firm D call. The V end was cut by 3 bases, the J end by 0 bases, with 13 bases between. CDR3 length: 15 residues. Germline V gene data show CDR1 as SGHDT and CDR2 as YYEEEE. The CDR3 spells CASSSRSYISYEQYF. CDR3 sequence (DNA): TGTGCCAGCAGCTCCCGGTCCTATATCTCCTACGAGCAGTACTTC.